These T cell receptor beta chains were read from a single sample in a study of cytomegalovirus exposure and HLA in healthy donors. Clones were read by immunoSEQ multiplex PCR, and TCRdb kept only the in-frame ones, dropping some. The data hold 95,000 to 150,000 clones, with about 81% observed a single time. Sample: PBMCs. The receptors here all came from a woman aged 25 to 39 in good health and CMV-seronegative. Each CDR3 is given with its conserved first and last residue. A D gene is named only where the DNA matches it firmly. Clone size, where shown, is once, few, many, or a class for clones that have expanded.

j_gene,d_gene,abundance,v_gene,CDR3nt,CDR3aa
TRBJ2-1,-,few,TRBV18,TGTGCCAGCTCACCACCAGACAGGAGAAACGAGCAGTTCTTC,CASSPPDRRNEQFF
TRBJ1-2,-,-,TRBV19,TGTGCCAGTACCGACAGGCTAACTAACTATGGCTACACCTTC,CASTDRLTNYGYTF
TRBJ2-7,TRBD2,-,TRBV6-1,TGTGCCAGCCGACTAGCGCCTTCCTACGAGCAGTACTTC,CASRLAPSYEQYF
TRBJ2-7,TRBD2,-,TRBV6-5,TGTGCCAGCAGGAAACCCGGGACTAGCGGATACGAGCAGTACTTC,CASRKPGTSGYEQYF
TRBJ2-5,TRBD2,-,TRBV4-3,TGCGCCAGCAGCCAAGGGACTAGCGGGAGTTCCGACCAAGAGACCCAGTACTTC,CASSQGTSGSSDQETQYF
TRBJ2-1,TRBD2,-,TRBV6-6,TGTGCCAGCTATCGCGGGACTAGCGGGGGCCACAATGAGCAGTTCTTC,CASYRGTSGGHNEQFF
TRBJ1-2,TRBD1,-,TRBV19,TGTGCCAGCGGGCGGGAGGGGGCAGCGGCTAACTATGGCTACACCTTC,CASGREGAAANYGYTF
TRBJ2-5,-,-,TRBV6-5,TGTGCCAGCAGTCGGGTTCATAACGTGGAGACCCAGTACTTC,CASSRVHNVETQYF
TRBJ2-5,TRBD1,-,TRBV4-1,TGCGCCAGCAGCCAAGAATACAGGGGACAGACCCAGTACTTC,CASSQEYRGQTQYF
TRBJ1-3,TRBD1,-,TRBV10-3,TGTGCCATCAGTGCCGGGCAGGGGGCTACTAGCTCTGGAAACACCATATATTTT,CAISAGQGATSSGNTIYF
TRBJ2-2,-,-,TRBV27,TGTGCCAGCAGTTTAGACCCCAGGGGCACCGGGGAGCTGTTTTTT,CASSLDPRGTGELFF
TRBJ1-2,-,few,TRBV19,TGTGCCAGTAGAATAAGAGACTCCATAACGAGCTATGGCTACACCTTC,CASRIRDSITSYGYTF
TRBJ1-5,TRBD1,-,TRBV19,TGTGCCAGTACTGGGACAGGTGGCAATCAGCCCCAGCATTTT,CASTGTGGNQPQHF